This T cell receptor beta chain was sequenced for a study of glioma-infiltrating T cells. Study-wide points: Gliomas, especially low-grade, showed above-expected tissue-blood divergence; non-neoplastic patients showed below.

This clonotype was detected only once. No antigen is known for it. The CDR3 length is 14 residues. CDR1 LNHDA and CDR2 SQIVND come from the germline V gene (reference sequence). The V gene lost 3 bases and the J gene lost 5 bases, with 14 bases spanning the gap. TCR alpha and beta CDR3 regions were amplified from RNA using iRepertoire nested multiplex PCR. One-step reverse transcription and amplification started from roughly 100-400 ng of tissue mRNA or PBMC total RNA. Each CDR3 protein gets one entry after TCRdb re-called the multiplex PCR reads with MiXCR. The sample has over 120,000 distinct CDR3 sequences; 35% to 50% are singletons.

Sample: glioma tissue, nonneoplastic brain tissue, or PBMCs (not recorded which). The V gene is TRBV19, the J gene TRBJ2-7; no reliable D call. The clonotype was recovered from a human donor with low-grade glioma or glioblastoma, undergoing nonglioma brain surgery, or in good health (not recorded which). The CDR3 nucleotides read TGTGCCAGTAGTATCACCGGTCCTCGGAACGAGCAGTACTTC. Its protein is CASSITGPRNEQYF.